This T cell receptor (beta chain) was captured by sequencing in a study of blood T cell repertoires in COVID-19. Study-level background: Material from acute and convalescent COVID-19 was sourced from the United States, Italy and Spain. From T cells, B-cell-depleted T cells, or PBMCs came the material, which was cDNA or gDNA.

Generated by immunoSEQ multiplex PCR, the TCRdb table keeps only in-frame clones and is missing some. The sample contains about 200,000 clones, roughly 80% of which appear only once. The V segment lost 7 bases and the J segment 3 bases; nucleotides outside the gene matches: 6. This CDR3 is 13 amino acids long. Germline V gene lookup returns CDR1 SGHRS and CDR2 YFSETQ. The chain couples TRBV5-1 to TRBJ2-5; 7 nucleotides line up with TRBD1. Sample: peripheral blood. This sequence was found in an elderly woman with acute or convalescent COVID-19. CDR3: CASGPTGKETQYF. CDR3 coding DNA: TGCGCCAGCGGCCCGACAGGGAAAGAGACCCAGTACTTC.